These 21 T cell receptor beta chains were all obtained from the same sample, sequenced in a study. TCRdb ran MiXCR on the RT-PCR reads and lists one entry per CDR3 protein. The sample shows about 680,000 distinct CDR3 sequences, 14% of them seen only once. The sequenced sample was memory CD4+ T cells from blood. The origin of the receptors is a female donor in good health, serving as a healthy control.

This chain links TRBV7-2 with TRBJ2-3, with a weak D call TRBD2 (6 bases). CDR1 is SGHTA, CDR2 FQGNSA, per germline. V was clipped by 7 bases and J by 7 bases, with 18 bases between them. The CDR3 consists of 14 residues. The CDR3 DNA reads TGTGCCAGCACCGAGGCGGCGGGGCGTTATACGCAGTATTTT. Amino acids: CASTEAAGRYTQYF.

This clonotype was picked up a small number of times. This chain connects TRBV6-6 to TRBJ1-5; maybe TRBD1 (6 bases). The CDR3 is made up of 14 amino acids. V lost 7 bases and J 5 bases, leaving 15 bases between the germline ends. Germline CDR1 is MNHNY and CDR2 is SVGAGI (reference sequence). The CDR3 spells CASTRQEGYQPQHF. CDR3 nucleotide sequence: TGTGCCAGCACCAGACAGGAGGGGTATCAGCCCCAGCATTTT.

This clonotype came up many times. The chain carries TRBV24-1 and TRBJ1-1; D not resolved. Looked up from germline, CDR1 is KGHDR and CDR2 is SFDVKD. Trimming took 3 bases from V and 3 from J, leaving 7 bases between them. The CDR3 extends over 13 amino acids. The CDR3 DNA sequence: TGTGCCACCAGTGATCGCTCGTACACTGAAGCTTTCTTT. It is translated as CATSDRSYTEAFF.

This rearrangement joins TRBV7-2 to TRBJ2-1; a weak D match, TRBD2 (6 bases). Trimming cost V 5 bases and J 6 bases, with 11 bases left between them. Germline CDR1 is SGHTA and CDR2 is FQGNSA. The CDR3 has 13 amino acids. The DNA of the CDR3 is TGTGCCAGCAGCAGGAGGGGTATCAATGAGCAGTTCTTC. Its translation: CASSRRGINEQFF.

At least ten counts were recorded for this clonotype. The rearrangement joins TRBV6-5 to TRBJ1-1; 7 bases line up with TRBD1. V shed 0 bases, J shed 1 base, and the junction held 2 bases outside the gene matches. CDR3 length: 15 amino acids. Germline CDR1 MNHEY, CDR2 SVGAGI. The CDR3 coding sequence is TGTGCCAGCAGTTACTCGAACAGGGGGAACACTGAAGCTTTCTTT. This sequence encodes CASSYSNRGNTEAFF.

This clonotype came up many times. CDR3 in amino acids: CASSRQGEAFF. As DNA, the CDR3 is TGTGCCAGCAGTCGACAGGGCGAAGCTTTCTTT. This chain joins TRBV6-5 and TRBJ1-1; 7 nucleotides agree with TRBD1. CDR1 and CDR2 (germline): MNHEY, SVGAGI. CDR3 size: 11 residues. Unmatched junction bases numbered 2, after V lost 5 bases and J lost 8 bases.

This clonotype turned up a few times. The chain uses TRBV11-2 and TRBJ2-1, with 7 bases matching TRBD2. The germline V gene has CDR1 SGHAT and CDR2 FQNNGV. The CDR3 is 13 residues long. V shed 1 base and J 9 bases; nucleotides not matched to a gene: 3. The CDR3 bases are TGTGCCAGCAGCTTAGTTAGCGGGCTTGAGCAGTTCTTC. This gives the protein CASSLVSGLEQFF.

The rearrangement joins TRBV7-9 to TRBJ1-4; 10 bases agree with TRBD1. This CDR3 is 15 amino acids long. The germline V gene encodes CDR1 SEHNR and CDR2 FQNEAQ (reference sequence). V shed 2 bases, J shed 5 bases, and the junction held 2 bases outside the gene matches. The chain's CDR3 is CASSLSTGGNEKLFF. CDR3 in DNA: TGTGCCAGCAGCTTATCGACAGGGGGCAATGAAAAACTGTTTTTT.

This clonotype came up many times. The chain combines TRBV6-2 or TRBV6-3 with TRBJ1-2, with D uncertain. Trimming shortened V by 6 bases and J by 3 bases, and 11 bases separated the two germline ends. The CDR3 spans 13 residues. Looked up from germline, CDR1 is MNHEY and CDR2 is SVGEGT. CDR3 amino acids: CASSPRVDYGYTF. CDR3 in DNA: TGTGCCAGCAGCCCCCGCGTGGACTATGGCTACACCTTC.

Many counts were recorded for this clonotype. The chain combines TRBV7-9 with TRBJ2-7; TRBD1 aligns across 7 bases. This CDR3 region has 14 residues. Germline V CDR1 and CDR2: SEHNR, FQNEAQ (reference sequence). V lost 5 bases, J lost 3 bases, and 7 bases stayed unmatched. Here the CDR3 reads CASSAFGQVYEQYF. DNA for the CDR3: TGTGCCAGCAGCGCGTTTGGACAGGTCTACGAGCAGTACTTC.

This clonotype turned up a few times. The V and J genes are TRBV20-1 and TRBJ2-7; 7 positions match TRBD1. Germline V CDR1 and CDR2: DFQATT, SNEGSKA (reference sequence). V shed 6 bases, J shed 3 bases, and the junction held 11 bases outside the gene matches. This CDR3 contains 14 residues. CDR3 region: CSAQNNRGLYEQYF. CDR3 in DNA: TGCAGTGCCCAGAACAATAGGGGGCTCTACGAGCAGTACTTC.

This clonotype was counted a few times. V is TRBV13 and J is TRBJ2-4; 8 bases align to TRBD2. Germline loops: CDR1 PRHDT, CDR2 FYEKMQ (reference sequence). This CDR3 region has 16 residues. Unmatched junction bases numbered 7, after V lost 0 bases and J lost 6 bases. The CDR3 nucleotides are TGTGCCAGCAGCTTAGGCCTAACTAGCGGCTTAAACATTCAGTACTTC. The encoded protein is CASSLGLTSGLNIQYF.

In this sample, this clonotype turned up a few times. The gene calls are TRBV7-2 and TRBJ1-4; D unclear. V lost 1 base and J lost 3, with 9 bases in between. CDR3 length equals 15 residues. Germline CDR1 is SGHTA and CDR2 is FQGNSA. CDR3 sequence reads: CASSLGPSANEKLFF. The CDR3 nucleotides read TGTGCCAGCAGCTTAGGTCCGTCAGCTAATGAAAAACTGTTTTTT.

CDR3 sequence: CASSELRGEYEQYF. As DNA, the CDR3 is TGTGCCAGCAGTGAATTACGTGGAGAATACGAGCAGTACTTC. The genes are TRBV2 and TRBJ2-7; D uncertain. The V end was cut by 2 bases, the J end by 4 bases, with 12 bases between. The CDR3 covers 14 residues. Germline V gene sequence: CDR1 SNHLY, CDR2 FYNNEI. The complete variable domain, with remaining parts taken from reference TRBV2 and TRBJ2-7, reads EPEVTQTPSHQVTQMGQEVILRCVPISNHLYFYWYRQILGQKVEFLVSFYNNEISEKSEIFDDQFSVERPDGSNFTLKIRSTKLEDSAMYFCASSELRGEYEQYFGPGTRLTVT.

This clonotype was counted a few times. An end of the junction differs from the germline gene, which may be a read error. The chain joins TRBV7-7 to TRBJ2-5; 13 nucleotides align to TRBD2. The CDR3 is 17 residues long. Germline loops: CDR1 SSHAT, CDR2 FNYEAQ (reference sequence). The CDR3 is CASSPTPLAGGRETQYF. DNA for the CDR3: TGTGCTAGCAGCCCTACCCCACTAGCGGGAGGGAGAGAGACCCAGTACTTC.

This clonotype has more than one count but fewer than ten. The CDR3 loop is CASSLVVQMGASPQHF. The CDR3 DNA follows: TGTGCCAGCAGCTTGGTGGTACAGATGGGGGCGTCACCCCAGCATTTT. J is TRBJ1-5 and V is TRBV5-5, with a tentative D call TRBD1 (6 bases). V lost 0 bases and J 10 bases, leaving 20 bases between the germline ends. Germline V gene data show CDR1 as SGHKS and CDR2 as YYEKEE (reference sequence). This CDR3 has 16 amino acids.

CDR3 in DNA: TGTGCCAGCAGCTTAACCCACGGGAGGGGTATCTCCTACAATGAGCAGTTCTTC. Its translation is CASSLTHGRGISYNEQFF. The chain has TRBV11-3 and TRBJ2-1; 8 bases agree with TRBD2. After removal of 2 bases from V and 0 bases from J, the junction contained 9 bases not matched to a gene. The length of the CDR3 is 18 residues. From germline, CDR1 is SGHNT and CDR2 YENEEA.

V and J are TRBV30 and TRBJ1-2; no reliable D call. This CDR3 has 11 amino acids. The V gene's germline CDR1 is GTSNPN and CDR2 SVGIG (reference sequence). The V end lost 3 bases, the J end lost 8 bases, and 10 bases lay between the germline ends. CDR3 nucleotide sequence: TGTGCCTGGAGGACGCCCGAGGGCTACACCTTC. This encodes CAWRTPEGYTF.

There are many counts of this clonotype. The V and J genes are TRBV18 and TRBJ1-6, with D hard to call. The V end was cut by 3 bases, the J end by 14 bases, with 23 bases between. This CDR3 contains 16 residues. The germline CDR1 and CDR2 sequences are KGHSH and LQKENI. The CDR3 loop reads CASSPTTAAGGGALHF. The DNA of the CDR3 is TGTGCCAGCTCACCTACGACGGCCGCGGGTGGTGGGGCCCTCCACTTT.

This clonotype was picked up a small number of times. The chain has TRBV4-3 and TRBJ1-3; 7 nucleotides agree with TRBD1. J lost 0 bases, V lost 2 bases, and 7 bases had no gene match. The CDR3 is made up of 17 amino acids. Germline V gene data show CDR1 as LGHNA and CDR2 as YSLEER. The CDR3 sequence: CASSQRPGGNSGNTIYF. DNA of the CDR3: TGCGCCAGCAGCCAACGGCCAGGGGGTAACTCTGGAAACACCATATATTTT.

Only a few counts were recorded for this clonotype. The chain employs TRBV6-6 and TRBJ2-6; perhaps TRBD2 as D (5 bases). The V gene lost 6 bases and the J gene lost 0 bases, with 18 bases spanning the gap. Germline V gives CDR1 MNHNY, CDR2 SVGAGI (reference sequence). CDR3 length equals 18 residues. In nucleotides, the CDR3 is TGTGCCAGCAGGCCCCCCCCGGGGATTGTCTCTGGGGCCAACGTCCTGACTTTC. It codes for CASRPPPGIVSGANVLTF.